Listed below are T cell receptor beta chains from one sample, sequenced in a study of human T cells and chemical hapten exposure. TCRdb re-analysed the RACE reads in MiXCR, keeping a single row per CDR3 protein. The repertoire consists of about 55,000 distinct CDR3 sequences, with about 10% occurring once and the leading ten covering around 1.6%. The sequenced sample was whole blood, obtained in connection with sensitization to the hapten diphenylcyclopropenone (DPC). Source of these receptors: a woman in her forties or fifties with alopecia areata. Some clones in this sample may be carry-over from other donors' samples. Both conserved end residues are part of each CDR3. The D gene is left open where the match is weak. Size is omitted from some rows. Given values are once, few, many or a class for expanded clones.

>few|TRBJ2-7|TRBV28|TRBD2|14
CASSLGLASYEQYF
TGTGCCAGCAGTCTGGGACTAGCGTCTTACGAGCAGTACTTC
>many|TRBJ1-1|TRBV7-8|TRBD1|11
CASSTDRAAFF
TGTGCCAGCAGTACCGACAGGGCCGCTTTCTTT
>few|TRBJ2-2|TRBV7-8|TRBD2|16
CASSLVGTSSAGELFF
TGTGCCAGCAGCTTAGTAGGGACTAGCAGCGCCGGGGAGCTGTTTTTT
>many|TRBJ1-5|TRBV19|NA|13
CASQVQDNQPQHF
TGTGCCAGTCAAGTACAAGACAATCAGCCCCAGCATTTT
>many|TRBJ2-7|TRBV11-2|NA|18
CASSTGLDASAAYYEQYF
TGTGCCAGCAGCACAGGATTGGACGCCTCGGCGGCCTACTACGAGCAGTACTTC
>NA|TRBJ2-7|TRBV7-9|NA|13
CASSSNPPLEQYF
TGTGCCAGCAGCTCCAATCCCCCTCTCGAGCAGTACTTC
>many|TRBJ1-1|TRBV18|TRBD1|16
CASSPQPGQGPTEAFF
TGTGCCAGCTCACCCCAACCGGGACAGGGTCCCACTGAAGCTTTCTTT
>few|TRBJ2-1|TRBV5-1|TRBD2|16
CASTFDSGGSYNEQFF
TGCGCCAGCACCTTTGATAGCGGGGGCTCCTACAATGAGCAGTTCTTC
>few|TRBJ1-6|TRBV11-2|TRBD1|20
CASSLRVGQGDPRQNSPLHF
TGTGCCAGCAGCTTGCGTGTGGGACAGGGCGACCCGCGACAAAATTCACCCCTCCACTTT
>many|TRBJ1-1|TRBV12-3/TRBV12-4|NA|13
CASRNQDSLGAFF
TGTGCCAGCAGAAATCAGGACAGCCTGGGGGCTTTCTTT
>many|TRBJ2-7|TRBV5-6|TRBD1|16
CASSLQGAGHSYEQYF
TGTGCCAGCAGCTTGCAGGGGGCAGGTCACTCCTACGAGCAGTACTTC
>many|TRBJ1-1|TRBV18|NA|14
CASSPSAANTEAFF
TGTGCCAGCTCACCTTCTGCGGCGAACACTGAAGCTTTCTTT
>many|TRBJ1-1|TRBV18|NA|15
CASSPLVSGREEAFF
TGTGCCAGCTCACCACTAGTTTCCGGGCGAGAGGAAGCTTTCTTT
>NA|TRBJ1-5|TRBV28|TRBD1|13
CASSWTGGQPQHF
TGTGCCAGCAGCTGGACAGGGGGTCAGCCCCAGCATTTT
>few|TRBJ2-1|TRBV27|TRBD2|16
CASSLRSSGTYNEQFF
TGTGCCAGCAGTTTACGGTCTAGCGGAACTTACAATGAGCAGTTCTTC
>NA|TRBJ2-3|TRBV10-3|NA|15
CAIKQAGRGTDTQYF
TGTGCCATCAAACAGGCGGGACGGGGCACAGATACGCAGTATTTT
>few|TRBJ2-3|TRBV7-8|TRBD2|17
CASSLDRTGRSGGTQYF
TGTGCCAGCAGCTTAGACCGGACCGGGAGGTCGGGGGGTACGCAGTATTTT
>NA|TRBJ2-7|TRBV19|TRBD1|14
CASSNRDRTYEQYF
TGTGCCAGTAGTAACCGGGACAGAACCTACGAGCAGTACTTC
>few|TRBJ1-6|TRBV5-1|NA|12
CASSADNSPLHF
TGCGCCAGCAGCGCGGATAATTCACCCCTCCACTTT
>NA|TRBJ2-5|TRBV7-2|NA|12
CASSPPGETQYF
TGTGCCAGCAGCCCCCCGGGGGAGACCCAGTACTTC
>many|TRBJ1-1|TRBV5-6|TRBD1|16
CASSSGTGGMNTEAFF
TGTGCCAGCAGCTCCGGGACAGGGGGCATGAACACTGAAGCTTTCTTT
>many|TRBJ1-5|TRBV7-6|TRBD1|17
CASSAETGPNSNQPQHF
TGTGCCAGCAGCGCAGAGACAGGGCCTAACAGCAATCAGCCCCAGCATTTT
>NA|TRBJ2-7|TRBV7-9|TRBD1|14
CASSPGQASYEQYF
TGTGCCAGCAGCCCCGGACAGGCCTCCTACGAGCAGTACTTC
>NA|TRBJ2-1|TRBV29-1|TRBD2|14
CSTSTGTSGEREFF
TGCAGCACCTCAACCGGGACTAGCGGGGAGAGAGAGTTCTTC
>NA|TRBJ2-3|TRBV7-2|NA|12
CASRLQADTQYF
TGTGCCAGCAGACTACAGGCAGATACGCAGTATTTT
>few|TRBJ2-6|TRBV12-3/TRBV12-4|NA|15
CASSFDSSGANVLTF
TGTGCCAGCAGTTTCGACAGCTCTGGGGCCAACGTCCTGACTTTC